This T cell receptor beta chain was recovered during a study of CD8 T cells in Susac syndrome (dated by TCRdb to between 2018 and 2021). For the study in its entirety: Of the Susac syndrome patients who were sequenced, about eight were in clinical remission while six had clinically active disease. At blood withdrawal, Susac syndrome patients were either therapy-naive, taking corticosteroids (in some cases with IVIg as well), or taking IVIg alone. Repertoire sequencing was used to test whether CD8+ T cell activation and differentiation in Susac syndrome was antigen driven. Paper-wide results and their limitations: The CD4+ T cell repertoire of patients with Susac syndrome showed no detectable clonal expansion. The study acknowledged that relatively few individuals were included in the TCR sequencing and HLA analysis.

Turning to this clonotype: Which antigen it targets is not known. Qualities for individual bases were not recorded, and no much larger clone is one base off.

V loses 6 bases at its end and J loses 4 bases; junction bases beyond the gene matches: 3. The germline V gene gives CDR1 as SNHLY and CDR2 as FYNNEI. CDR3 length: 13 amino acids, cysteine to phenylalanine. CDR3 DNA only is kept here, 39 bases in frame from base 1. RNA was extracted using the RNeasy kit, and about 0.45 to 1 ug of the RNA was reverse transcribed with random hexamers. TCR beta CDR3 regions were amplified with the immunoSEQ multiplex PCR assay covering 54 Vbeta and 13 Jbeta segments. Bias from PCR amplification was corrected by using a synthetic template baseline for primer optimization and for computational correction. In the authors' own workflow: Reads were annotated to V, D and J genes according to IMGT and were analyzed with immunoSEQ Analyzer, with only productive sequences retained. Clonality was computed as one minus Shannon entropy normalized by log2 of the number of productive unique sequences. For each patient and control, public and private clones were evaluated within the 100 most prevalent clones. A clone was defined as Susac-specific if it was absent from the healthy and MS cohorts, from roughly 990 published viral clones and from other ImmuneACCESS disease sequences. The public reads were run again by TCRdb, first through fastp at Q25 and then through MiXCR, and only productive beta chains were kept. A single entry per CDR3 protein holds the most common genes and DNA from its merged rows. TCRdb's processing, not the study's, gives the V and J calls here. The sample table records more than 150,000 distinct CDR3 sequences; 90% to 96% of these occur just once. The ten largest clones take up more than 0.08% of the sample.

Peripheral blood CD8+ and CD4+ T cells from healthy donors, Susac syndrome patients and multiple sclerosis patients were profiled using high-throughput TCR beta sequencing. The Susac syndrome patients fulfilled recently defined diagnostic criteria for definite or probable disease. Bulk CD8+ and CD4+ T cells were purified by magnetic negative isolation, while CD8+ TEMRA cells were enriched using FACS. Blood was drawn into EDTA tubes, processed within 24 hours, and PBMCs were isolated by density gradient centrifugation. PBMCs destined for TCR sequencing were cryopreserved in liquid nitrogen and later thawed in a 37 °C water bath. Purity of sorted or isolated CD4+, CD8+ and CD8+ TEMRA cells was at least 90%.

The source is a human donor with Susac syndrome. Sequenced material: CD4+ T cells from PBMCs. The chain employs TRBV2 and TRBJ2-7, and 10 junction bases match TRBD2. The CDR3 loop reads CASSSGGAYEQYF. The sequenced DNA: TGTGCCAGCAGCAGCGGGGGGGCGTACGAGCAGTACTTC.